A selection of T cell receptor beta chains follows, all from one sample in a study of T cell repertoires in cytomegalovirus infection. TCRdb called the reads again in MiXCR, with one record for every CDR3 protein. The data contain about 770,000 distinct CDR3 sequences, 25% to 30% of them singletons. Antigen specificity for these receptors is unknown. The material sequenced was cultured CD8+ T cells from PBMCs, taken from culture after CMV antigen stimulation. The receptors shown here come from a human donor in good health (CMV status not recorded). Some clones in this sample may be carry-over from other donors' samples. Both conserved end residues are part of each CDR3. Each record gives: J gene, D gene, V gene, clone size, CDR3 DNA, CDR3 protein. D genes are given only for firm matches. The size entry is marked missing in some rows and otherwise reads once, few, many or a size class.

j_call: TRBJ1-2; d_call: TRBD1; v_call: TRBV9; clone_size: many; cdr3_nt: TGTGCCAGCAGCGACTCTCCGAACAGGGGTAGTGGGGGCTACACCTTC; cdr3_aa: CASSDSPNRGSGGYTF
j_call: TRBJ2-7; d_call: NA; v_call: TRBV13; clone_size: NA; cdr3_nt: TGTGCCAGCAGCCCCCCGGGGATCGGGTACGAGCAGTACTTC; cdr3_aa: CASSPPGIGYEQYF
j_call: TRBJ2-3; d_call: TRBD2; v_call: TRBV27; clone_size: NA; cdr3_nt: TGTGCCAGCAGTGCATTTGGACTAGCGGGGGGAGATACGCAGTATTTT; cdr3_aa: CASSAFGLAGGDTQYF
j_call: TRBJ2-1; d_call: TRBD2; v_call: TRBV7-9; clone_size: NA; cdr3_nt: TGTGCCAGCAGCTTTCCAAGTGGGGTACCTAGCGGGGGGGCCGGGTGGAATGAGCAGTTCTTC; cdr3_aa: CASSFPSGVPSGGAGWNEQFF
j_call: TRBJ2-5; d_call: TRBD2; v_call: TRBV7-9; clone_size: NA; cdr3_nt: TGTGCCAGCAGCAGACGACTAGCGGGGGCCCTACAAGAGACCCAGTACTTC; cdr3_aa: CASSRRLAGALQETQYF
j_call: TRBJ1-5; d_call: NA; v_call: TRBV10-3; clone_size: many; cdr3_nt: TGTGCCATCAGTGAGTCCAAGGCAGGGAGGCACAATCAGCCCCAGCATTTT; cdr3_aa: CAISESKAGRHNQPQHF
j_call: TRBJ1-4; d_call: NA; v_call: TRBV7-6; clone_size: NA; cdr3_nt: TGTGCCAGCAGCTCAGGGGCAGCCCAGCTGTTTTTT; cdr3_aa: CASSSGAAQLFF
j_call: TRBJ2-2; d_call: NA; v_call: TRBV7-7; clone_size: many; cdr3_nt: TGTGCTAGCAGCCCCTTGCAGGACACCGGGGAGCTGTTTTTT; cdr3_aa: CASSPLQDTGELFF
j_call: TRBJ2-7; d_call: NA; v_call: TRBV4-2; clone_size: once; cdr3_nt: TGTGCCAGCAGCCAAGATGGGGCGGGGGCAACCTACGAGCAGTACTTC; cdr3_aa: CASSQDGAGATYEQYF
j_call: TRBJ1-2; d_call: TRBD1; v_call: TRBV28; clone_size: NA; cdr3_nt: TGTGCCAGCACTCAGGACAGGGACGGCTACACCTTC; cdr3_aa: CASTQDRDGYTF
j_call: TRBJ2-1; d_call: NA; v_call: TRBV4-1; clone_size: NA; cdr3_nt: TGCGCCAGCAGCCAGATTTTCCGGGACGGTTTCTACAATGAGCAGTTCTTC; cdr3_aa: CASSQIFRDGFYNEQFF
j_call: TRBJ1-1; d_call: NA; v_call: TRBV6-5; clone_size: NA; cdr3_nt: TGTGCCAGCAGTTGGGTGTCGATGAACACTGAAGCTTTCTTT; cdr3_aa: CASSWVSMNTEAFF
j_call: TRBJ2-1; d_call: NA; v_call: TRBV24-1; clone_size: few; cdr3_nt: TGTGCCACCAGTGAACTAGGTAATGAGCAGTTCTTC; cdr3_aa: CATSELGNEQFF
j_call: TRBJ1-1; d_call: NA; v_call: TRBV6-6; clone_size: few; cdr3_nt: TGTGCCAGCAGTAACTTCCGGGGGCCATTGAACACTGAAGCTTTCTTT; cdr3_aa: CASSNFRGPLNTEAFF
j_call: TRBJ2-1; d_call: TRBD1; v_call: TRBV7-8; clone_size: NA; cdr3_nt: TGTGCCAGCAGCTTACCCCCGACAGGGGGGAATGAGCAGTTCTTC; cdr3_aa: CASSLPPTGGNEQFF
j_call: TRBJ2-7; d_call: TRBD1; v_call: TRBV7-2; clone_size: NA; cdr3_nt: TGTGCCAGCAGCTTGTACAGGGGGCTTGACGAGCAGTACTTC; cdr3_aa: CASSLYRGLDEQYF
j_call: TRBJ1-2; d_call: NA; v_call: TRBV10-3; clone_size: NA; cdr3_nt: TGTGCCATCAGAAAAGGGAAGGATGGCTACACCTTC; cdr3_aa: CAIRKGKDGYTF
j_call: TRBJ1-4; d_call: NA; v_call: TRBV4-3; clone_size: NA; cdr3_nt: TGCGCCAGCAGCCATGGGACCCGGGTGGCTAATGAAAAACTGTTTTTT; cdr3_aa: CASSHGTRVANEKLFF
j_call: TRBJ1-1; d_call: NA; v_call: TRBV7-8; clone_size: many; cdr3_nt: TGTGCCAGCAGCCCCAGGTTCGGGGACACTGAAGCTTTCTTT; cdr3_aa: CASSPRFGDTEAFF
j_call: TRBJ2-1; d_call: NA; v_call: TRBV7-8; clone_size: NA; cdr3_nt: TGTGCCAGCAGCTTAGTAGAAAGGGTGGGGTGGTTGGAGCGAGGCTCCTACAATGAGCAGTTCTTC; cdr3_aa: CASSLVERVGWLERGSYNEQFF
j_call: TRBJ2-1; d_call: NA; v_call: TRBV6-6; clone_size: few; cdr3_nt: TGTGCCAGCAGTTACTCGGTAGGGCGCGGTGAGCAGTTCTTC; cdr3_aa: CASSYSVGRGEQFF
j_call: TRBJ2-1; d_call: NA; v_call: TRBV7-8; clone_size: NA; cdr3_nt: TGTGCCAGCAGCTTAAGGTCCCAAGGCCCGACTGAGCAGTTCTTC; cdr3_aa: CASSLRSQGPTEQFF
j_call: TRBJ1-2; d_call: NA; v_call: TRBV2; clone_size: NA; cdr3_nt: TGTGCCCGGGGCAGCGGCTATGGCTACACCTTC; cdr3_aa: CARGSGYGYTF
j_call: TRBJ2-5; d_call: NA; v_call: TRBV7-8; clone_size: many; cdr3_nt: TGTGCCAGCAGCTTAGAGGCTAGCTGGGAGACCCAGTACTTC; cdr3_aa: CASSLEASWETQYF
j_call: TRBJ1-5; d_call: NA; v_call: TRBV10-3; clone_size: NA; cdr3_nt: TGTGCCATCAGTGCTTTAAGTAGAAGGGAGAATCAGCCCCAGCATTTT; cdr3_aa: CAISALSRRENQPQHF
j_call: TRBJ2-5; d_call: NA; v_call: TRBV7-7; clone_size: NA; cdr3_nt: TGTGCTAGCAGCTCCAGACTAGGCCAAGAGACCCAGTACTTC; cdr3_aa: CASSSRLGQETQYF
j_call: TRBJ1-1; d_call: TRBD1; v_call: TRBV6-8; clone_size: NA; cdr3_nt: TGTGCCAGCCGACAGGGGGCGGACACTGAAGCTTTCTTT; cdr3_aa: CASRQGADTEAFF
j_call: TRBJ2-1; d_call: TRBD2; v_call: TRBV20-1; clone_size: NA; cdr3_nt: TGCAGTGCTAGTCGTCTAGCGGGGGGGGGTGGGGAGCAGTTCTTC; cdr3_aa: CSASRLAGGGGEQFF
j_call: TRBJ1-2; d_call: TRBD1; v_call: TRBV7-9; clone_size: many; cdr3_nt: TGTGCCAGCAGACCCGGGACAGGGAACTATGGCTACACCTTC; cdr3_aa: CASRPGTGNYGYTF
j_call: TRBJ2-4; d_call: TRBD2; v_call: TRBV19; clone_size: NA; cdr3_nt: TGTGCCAGTAGTGAGGGACTAGCGTTAAACATTCAGTACTTC; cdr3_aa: CASSEGLALNIQYF
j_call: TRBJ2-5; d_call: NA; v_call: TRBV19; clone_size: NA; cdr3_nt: TGTGCCAGTAGGTTACGGGGAACAAGCGAGACCCAGTACTTC; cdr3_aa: CASRLRGTSETQYF
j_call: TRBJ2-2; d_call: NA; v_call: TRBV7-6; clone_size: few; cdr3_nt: TGTGCCAGTCCTGACCCCCCGGTGCCGAACACCGGGGAGCTGTTTTTT; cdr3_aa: CASPDPPVPNTGELFF
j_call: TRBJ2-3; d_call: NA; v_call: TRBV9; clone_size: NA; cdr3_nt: TGTGCCAGCAGCGTAGCCGGGGCCACAGATACGCAGTATTTT; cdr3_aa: CASSVAGATDTQYF
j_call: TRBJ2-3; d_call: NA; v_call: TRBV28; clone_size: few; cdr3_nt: TGTGCCAGCAGTTTAGGGACACTCACAGATACGCAGTATTTT; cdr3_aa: CASSLGTLTDTQYF
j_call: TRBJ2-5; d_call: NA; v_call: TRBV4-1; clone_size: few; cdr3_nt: TGCGCGAGCAGCCAAGAATACAGGGAGGCAGAGACCCAGTACTTC; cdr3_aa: CASSQEYREAETQYF
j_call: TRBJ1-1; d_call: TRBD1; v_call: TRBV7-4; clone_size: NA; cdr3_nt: TGTGCCAGCAGCTTCTTCACAGGGGCTGAAGCTTTCTTT; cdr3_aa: CASSFFTGAEAFF
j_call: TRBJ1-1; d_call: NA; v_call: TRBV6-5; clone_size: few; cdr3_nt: TGTGCCAGCAGTTACTCGACAGGTGGTGAAGCTTTCTTT; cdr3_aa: CASSYSTGGEAFF
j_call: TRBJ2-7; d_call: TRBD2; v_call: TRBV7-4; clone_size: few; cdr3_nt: TGTGCCAGCAGCTTATCCGGGACTAGCCCGACCTACGAGCAGTACTTC; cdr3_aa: CASSLSGTSPTYEQYF
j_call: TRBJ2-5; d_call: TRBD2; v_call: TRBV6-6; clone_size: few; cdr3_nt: TGTGCCAGCAGCCTAACCGGGACTAGGGAGACCCAGTACTTC; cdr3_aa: CASSLTGTRETQYF
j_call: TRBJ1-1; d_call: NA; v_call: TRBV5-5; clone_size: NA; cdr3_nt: TGTGCGAGCGCGCGGGAAGGGACTGAAGCTTTCTTT; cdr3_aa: CASAREGTEAFF
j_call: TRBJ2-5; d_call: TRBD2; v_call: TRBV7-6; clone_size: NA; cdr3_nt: TGTGCCAGCAGCCCCAGGCACACTAGCGGGGGGACCCAAGAGACCCAGTACTTC; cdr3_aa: CASSPRHTSGGTQETQYF
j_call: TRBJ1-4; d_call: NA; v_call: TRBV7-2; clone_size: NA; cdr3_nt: TGTGCCAGCAGCTTTCTCAATTACGTGACAGGCCTCAGTGGGGTTGAAAAACTGTTTTTT; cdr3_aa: CASSFLNYVTGLSGVEKLFF
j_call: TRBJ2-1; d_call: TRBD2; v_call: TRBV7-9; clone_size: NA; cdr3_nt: TGTGCCAGCAGCACTAGCGGACTATCACCCTACAATGAGCAGTTCTTC; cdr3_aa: CASSTSGLSPYNEQFF
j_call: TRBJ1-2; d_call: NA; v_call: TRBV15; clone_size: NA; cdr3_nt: TGTGCCACCAGCAGAGTTGGTAGACAAGCGTCTATCTATGGCTACACCTTC; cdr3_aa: CATSRVGRQASIYGYTF
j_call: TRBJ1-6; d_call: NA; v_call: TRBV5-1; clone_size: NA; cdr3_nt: TGCGCCAGCAGCCCCACGTGGGGGTCGGGATCACCCCTCCACTTT; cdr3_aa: CASSPTWGSGSPLHF
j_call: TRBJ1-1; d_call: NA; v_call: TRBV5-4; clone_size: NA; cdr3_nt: TGTGCCAGTGGGGAGGGGTGGACTGAAGCTTTCTTT; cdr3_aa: CASGEGWTEAFF
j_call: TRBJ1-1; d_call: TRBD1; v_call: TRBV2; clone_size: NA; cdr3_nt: TGTGCCAGCACTCGGACAGGCACTGAAGCTTTCTTT; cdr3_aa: CASTRTGTEAFF
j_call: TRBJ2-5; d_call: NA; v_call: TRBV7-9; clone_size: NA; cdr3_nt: TGTGCCAGCAGCCAAGGGCGATTTGAGACCCAGTACTTC; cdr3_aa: CASSQGRFETQYF
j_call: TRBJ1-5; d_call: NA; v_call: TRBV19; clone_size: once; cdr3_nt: TGTGCCAGTAGTATAACGGGGGCGGAAAATCAGCCCCAGCATTTT; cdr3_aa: CASSITGAENQPQHF
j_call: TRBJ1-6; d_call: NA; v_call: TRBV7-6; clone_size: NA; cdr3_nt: TGTGCCAGCAGCCCCGCGGATTCACCCCTCCACTTT; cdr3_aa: CASSPADSPLHF
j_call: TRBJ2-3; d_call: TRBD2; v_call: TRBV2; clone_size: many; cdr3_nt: TGTGCCAGCAGTGAATATGAATATGTGGCCCCTCTTAGCGGGGGTGTAAATACGCAGTATTTT; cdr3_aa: CASSEYEYVAPLSGGVNTQYF
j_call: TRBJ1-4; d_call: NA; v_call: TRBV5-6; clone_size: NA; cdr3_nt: TGTGCCAGCAGCGACGGCCCGGGAAAACTGTTTTTT; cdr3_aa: CASSDGPGKLFF
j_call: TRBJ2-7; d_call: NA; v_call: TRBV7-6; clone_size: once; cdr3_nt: TGTGCCAGCAGCTTACTTTCAGGCCGGGCTCAATACGAGCAGTACTTC; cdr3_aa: CASSLLSGRAQYEQYF
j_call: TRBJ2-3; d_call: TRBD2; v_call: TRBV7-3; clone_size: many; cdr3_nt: TGTGCCAGCAGCTTCGTAGCGGGGGGGCCAGATACGCAGTATTTT; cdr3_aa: CASSFVAGGPDTQYF
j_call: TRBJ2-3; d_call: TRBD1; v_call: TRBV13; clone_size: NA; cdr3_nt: TGTGCCAGCAGCGAACGACAGGGGTCAGATACGCAGTATTTT; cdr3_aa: CASSERQGSDTQYF
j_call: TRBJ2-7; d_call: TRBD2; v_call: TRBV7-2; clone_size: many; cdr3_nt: TGTGCCAGCAGCTTAGATCTAGCGGGGGGCTACTCCTACGAGCAGTACTTC; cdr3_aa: CASSLDLAGGYSYEQYF